The present entry profiles one T cell receptor beta chain with its context. Its specificity is not known. Primers used in a second PCR of roughly 6 to 11 cycles were a sample-barcoded 5' primer and a J-beta primer mix. TCRdb used MiXCR to reprocess the 5' RACE reads, holding one entry per CDR3 protein. Counted here are about 1.8 million distinct CDR3 sequences, roughly 50% occurring once; the ten biggest clones make up about 2.1%. This entry is derived from a study of blood T cells in healthy people across ages. Overall study findings and caveats: Naive T cell percentage and TCR beta diversity correlated strongly.

Germline loops: CDR1 LGHDT, CDR2 YNNKEL (reference sequence). Trimming took 0 bases from V and 5 from J; bases not matched to a gene: 14. This CDR3 comprises 20 residues. The TCR sequence derives from a woman aged 40 to 49 in good health. J is TRBJ2-3 and V is TRBV3-1; 13 nucleotides match TRBD2. Material: blood. The CDR3 spells CASSQDQTSGGTQLLDTQYF. The CDR3 DNA reads TGTGCCAGCAGCCAAGATCAGACTAGCGGGGGGACCCAGTTATTAGATACGCAGTATTTT.